The sequence of this T cell receptor (beta chain) was determined in a study of OX40 agonist ivuxolimab in advanced cancers. As for the study in general: The dose-escalation cohort had hepatocellular carcinoma, melanoma, renal cell or head and neck cancer. Those enrolled were 70% to 85% male, with a mean age of around 55 years and ages from roughly 20 to 85. Study-level findings and limits: Clones of CD4+ and CD8+ blood T cells grew by week 6 at doses of 0.1 to 3.0 mg/kg. Antigen specificity of clonally expanded peripheral T cells was not established.

This CDR3 has 14 amino acids. V lost 2 bases to trimming and J lost 0 bases, with 8 bases between them. Germline CDR1 reads KGHSH; CDR2 reads LQKENI. This clone was observed a handful of times. Its antigen is not identified. The table came from immunoSEQ multiplex PCR; TCRdb's copy has only in-frame clones and leaves some out. In the table there are 70,000 to 95,000 clones, 80% to 90% of which are singletons. Source: CD4+ or CD8+ T cells sorted from blood, taken in a trial of the OX40 agonist ivuxolimab. V usage is TRBV18 and J usage is TRBJ2-7; D uncertain. This clonotype was sampled from an adult with an advanced solid tumor such as melanoma, head and neck, liver or kidney cancer. The CDR3, as DNA: TGTGCCAGCTCACCAGGCGGCAGCTCCTACGAGCAGTACTTC. Its translation is CASSPGGSSYEQYF.